A selection of T cell receptor beta chains follows, all from one sample in a study of PD-L1 blockade in urothelial cancer. Data came from immunoSEQ multiplex PCR; TCRdb stores just in-frame clones and leaves some out. The table records tens of thousands of clones, more than 65% of them present only once. The sample here was PBMCs, taken around atezolizumab (anti-PD-L1) treatment. These receptors all stem from a man aged 60-69 years with urothelial cancer. The CDR3 runs from the conserved cysteine through the conserved F or W. The D gene is left open where the match is weak. Size is stated for part of the rows, as once, few or many counts, or as a class when the clone is expanded.

v_call	d_call	j_call	cdr3_length	clone_size	cdr3_aa	cdr3_nt
TRBV5-1	NA	TRBJ1-6	16	NA	CASSLSESSYNSPLHF	TGCGCCAGCAGCTTAAGCGAAAGCTCCTATAATTCACCCCTCCACTTT
TRBV15	TRBD2	TRBJ2-1	17	NA	CATSRTSGRSSYNEQFF	TGTGCCACCAGCAGGACTAGCGGGAGAAGCTCCTACAATGAGCAGTTCTTC
TRBV19	NA	TRBJ2-7	15	NA	CASSSIEGTTYEQYF	TGTGCCAGTAGTTCAATTGAAGGGACAACCTACGAGCAGTACTTC
TRBV10-1	TRBD2	TRBJ2-3	15	NA	CASSDGGSGTDTQYF	TGCGCCAGCAGTGACGGCGGGAGCGGCACAGATACGCAGTATTTT
TRBV2	TRBD1	TRBJ2-2	14	once	CASSRQGAGGELFF	TGTGCCAGCAGTCGACAGGGGGCAGGCGGGGAGCTGTTTTTT
TRBV9	NA	TRBJ1-1	14	NA	CASSVVTGGTEAFF	TGTGCCAGCAGCGTAGTTACGGGGGGCACTGAAGCTTTCTTT
TRBV28	TRBD1	TRBJ2-5	15	NA	CASSVATGGVETQYF	TGTGCCAGCAGTGTAGCGACAGGGGGCGTAGAGACCCAGTACTTC
TRBV6-4	TRBD1	TRBJ1-2	14	NA	CASSDSTGGHGYTF	TGTGCCAGCAGTGACTCGACAGGGGGACATGGCTACACCTTC
TRBV19	TRBD1	TRBJ1-1	17	few	CASSVIISDRRGTEAFF	TGTGCCAGTAGTGTAATTATATCGGACAGGAGGGGTACTGAAGCTTTCTTT
TRBV5-4	NA	TRBJ2-2	17	NA	CASSLGIVRGKTGELFF	TGTGCCAGCAGCTTGGGAATTGTCAGGGGCAAAACCGGGGAGCTGTTTTTT
TRBV27	NA	TRBJ2-1	13	NA	CASAYSMNNEQFF	TGTGCCAGCGCCTATTCGATGAACAATGAGCAGTTCTTC
TRBV5-5	TRBD1	TRBJ2-3	19	NA	CASSLGDVGGTGGTDTQYF	TGTGCCAGCAGCTTGGGGGACGTCGGAGGGACAGGGGGCACAGATACGCAGTATTTT
TRBV11-1	TRBD1	TRBJ2-7	16	NA	CASSLINRGRIYEQYF	TGTGCCAGCAGCTTAATAAACAGGGGGCGAATCTACGAGCAGTACTTC
TRBV9	NA	TRBJ2-2	14	NA	CASSPGTVPGELFF	TGTGCCAGCAGCCCGGGGACTGTACCCGGGGAGCTGTTTTTT
TRBV5-1	NA	TRBJ2-7	16	NA	CASSLNTGTSVPEQYF	TGCGCCAGCAGCCTTAACACAGGGACATCGGTTCCCGAGCAGTACTTC
TRBV13	TRBD1	TRBJ2-3	14	once	CASSAGTGTDTQYF	TGTGCCAGCAGCGCAGGGACAGGCACAGATACGCAGTATTTT
TRBV6-5	TRBD2	TRBJ2-5	16	once	CASSYTGTSGPGAQYF	TGTGCCAGCAGTTACACGGGGACTAGCGGGCCAGGGGCCCAGTACTTC
TRBV4-1	TRBD1	TRBJ1-6	19	NA	CASSQLRTGGSFYNSPLHF	TGCGCCAGCAGCCAGCTGAGGACAGGGGGCTCCTTCTATAATTCACCCCTCCACTTT
TRBV6-6	TRBD1	TRBJ2-7	15	NA	CASRRGQDSSYEQYF	TGTGCCAGCAGACGGGGACAGGACAGCTCCTACGAGCAGTACTTC
TRBV29-1	TRBD2	TRBJ2-3	12	NA	CSQRGSTDTQYF	TGCAGCCAGCGGGGGAGCACAGATACGCAGTATTTT
TRBV4-2	NA	TRBJ2-1	15	NA	CASSQGSDPGEEQFF	TGTGCCAGCAGCCAAGGTTCAGACCCGGGTGAGGAGCAGTTCTTC
TRBV6-6	TRBD2	TRBJ2-1	16	once	CASSFHSGSSYNEQFF	TGTGCCAGCAGTTTCCACAGCGGGAGCTCCTACAATGAGCAGTTCTTC
TRBV29-1	TRBD1	TRBJ1-2	12	NA	CSVEDSRGPISF	TGCAGCGTTGAAGATAGCAGGGGGCCTATCTCTTTC
TRBV5-1	TRBD1	TRBJ1-4	15	NA	CASSTRGRSDEKLFF	TGCGCCAGCAGCACCAGGGGGCGGTCAGATGAAAAACTGTTTTTT
TRBV6-5	TRBD1	TRBJ2-7	14	NA	CASTRDRGHYEQYF	TGTGCCAGCACCAGGGACAGGGGCCACTACGAGCAGTACTTC
TRBV27	TRBD1	TRBJ2-7	13	NA	CASNAWDSGEQYF	TGTGCCAGCAACGCGTGGGACAGCGGCGAGCAGTACTTC
TRBV15	TRBD1	TRBJ1-1	15	NA	CATSRTWDRVAEAFF	TGTGCCACCAGCCGAACCTGGGACAGGGTGGCTGAAGCTTTCTTT
TRBV11-2	NA	TRBJ1-6	17	few	CASSLDPVRAYNSPLHF	TGTGCCAGCAGCTTAGATCCGGTGAGGGCCTATAATTCACCCCTCCACTTT
TRBV4-1	TRBD1	TRBJ2-3	16	few	CASSQRTGDFTDTQYF	TGCGCCAGCAGCCAGAGGACAGGGGATTTCACAGATACGCAGTATTTT
TRBV5-6	NA	TRBJ1-1	16	NA	CASSSPGHPKNTEAFF	TGTGCCAGCAGCTCCCCGGGACACCCGAAGAACACTGAAGCTTTCTTT
TRBV5-1	NA	TRBJ1-4	14	NA	CASSLGQVGEKLFF	TGCGCCAGCAGCTTGGGACAGGTCGGCGAAAAACTGTTTTTT
TRBV27	TRBD1	TRBJ2-6	16	NA	CASTGTASSGANVLTF	TGTGCCAGCACCGGGACAGCGAGCTCTGGGGCCAACGTCCTGACTTTC
TRBV5-4	NA	TRBJ1-5	14	NA	CASSSLGSNQPQHF	TGTGCCAGCAGCTCTCTAGGTAGCAATCAGCCCCAGCATTTT
TRBV30	NA	TRBJ1-5	14	NA	CAWSVSTEYQPQHF	TGTGCCTGGAGTGTTTCGACGGAGTATCAGCCCCAGCATTTT
TRBV7-2	NA	TRBJ1-2	14	NA	CASSLQTGTYGYTF	TGTGCCAGCAGCTTACAGACAGGAACGTATGGCTACACCTTC
TRBV5-1	TRBD1	TRBJ2-7	15	NA	CASSTGQGNLYEQYF	TGCGCCAGCAGCACCGGACAGGGGAATCTCTACGAGCAGTACTTC
TRBV5-1	NA	TRBJ2-3	14	once	CASSLGGSTDTQYF	TGCGCCAGCAGCTTGGGAGGCAGCACAGATACGCAGTATTTT
TRBV5-6	NA	TRBJ1-5	14	NA	CASSSRQTNQPQHF	TGTGCCAGCAGCTCCCGACAGACCAATCAGCCCCAGCATTTT
TRBV7-9	NA	TRBJ1-1	13	NA	CASSLGGLTEAFF	TGTGCCAGCAGCTTAGGGGGGCTCACTGAAGCTTTCTTT
TRBV7-8	TRBD1	TRBJ2-5	15	few	CASSLQGTGAETQYF	TGTGCCAGCAGCTTGCAAGGGACAGGGGCCGAGACCCAGTACTTC
TRBV7-8	NA	TRBJ1-6	20	NA	CASSLLGRGAGSSYNSPLHF	TGTGCCAGCAGCTTACTCGGGAGGGGCGCGGGGAGCTCCTATAATTCACCCCTCCACTTT
TRBV5-1	NA	TRBJ2-7	20	NA	CASSLATGQHRSGSSYEQYF	TGCGCCAGCAGCTTGGCAACGGGACAACACCGCTCGGGGAGCTCCTACGAGCAGTACTTC
TRBV1	NA	TRBJ2-7	15	few	CTSSPTSGTTYEQYF	TGCACCAGCAGCCCGACTAGCGGGACGACCTACGAGCAGTACTTC
TRBV6-1	NA	TRBJ2-5	14	once	CASSEWSGYETQYF	TGTGCCAGCAGTGAATGGTCCGGGTATGAGACCCAGTACTTC
TRBV5-4	TRBD1	TRBJ1-1	16	NA	CASSPRTGGFNTEAFF	TGTGCCAGCAGCCCCAGGACAGGGGGTTTTAACACTGAAGCTTTCTTT
TRBV27	NA	TRBJ2-1	14	once	CASRSAGDYNEQFF	TGTGCCAGCCGTTCAGCGGGTGACTACAATGAGCAGTTCTTC
TRBV12-1	NA	TRBJ2-3	14	NA	CHTSMGTRGRTQYF	TGCCATACCAGCATGGGTACTCGCGGGAGAACGCAGTATTTT
TRBV2	TRBD2	TRBJ2-1	14	NA	CASQGSGSWNEQFF	TGTGCCAGTCAAGGGAGCGGGAGTTGGAATGAGCAGTTCTTC
TRBV13	TRBD2	TRBJ2-7	14	few	CASSSTSDGYEQYF	TGTGCCAGCAGCTCGACTAGCGACGGGTACGAGCAGTACTTC
TRBV5-1	TRBD2	TRBJ2-5	14	NA	CASSWREGEETQYF	TGCGCCAGCAGCTGGAGGGAGGGAGAAGAGACCCAGTACTTC
TRBV4-3	NA	TRBJ1-1	15	NA	CASSQVLGPNTEAFF	TGCGCCAGCAGCCAAGTCCTGGGGCCGAACACTGAAGCTTTCTTT
TRBV7-2	TRBD2	TRBJ2-7	17	NA	CASKRRGGGGDSYEQYF	TGTGCCAGCAAAAGGCGTGGGGGCGGGGGGGACTCCTACGAGCAGTACTTC
TRBV5-4	TRBD2	TRBJ2-3	15	NA	CASGLAGRGTDTQYF	TGTGCCAGCGGACTAGCGGGTAGGGGCACAGATACGCAGTATTTT
TRBV7-9	TRBD1	TRBJ1-1	14	once	CASSMTGEDTEAFF	TGTGCCAGCAGCATGACAGGGGAAGACACTGAAGCTTTCTTT
TRBV5-1	NA	TRBJ1-4	14	NA	CASSSGGGFGKLFF	TGCGCCAGCAGCTCCGGAGGAGGCTTCGGGAAACTGTTTTTT